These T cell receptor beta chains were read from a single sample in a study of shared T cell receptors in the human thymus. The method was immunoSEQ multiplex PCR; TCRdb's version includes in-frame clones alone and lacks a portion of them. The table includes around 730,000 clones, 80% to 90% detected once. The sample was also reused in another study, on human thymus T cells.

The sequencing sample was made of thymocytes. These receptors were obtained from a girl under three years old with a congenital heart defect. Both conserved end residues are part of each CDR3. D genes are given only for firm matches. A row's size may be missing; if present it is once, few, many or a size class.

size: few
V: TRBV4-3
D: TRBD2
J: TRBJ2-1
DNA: TGCGCCAGCAGCCACATTTGGACTAGCGGGGGGCCGCGGTACAATGAGCAGTTCTTC
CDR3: CASSHIWTSGGPRYNEQFF

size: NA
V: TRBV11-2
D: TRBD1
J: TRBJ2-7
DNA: TGTGCCAGCAGCCCGGGACAGGGGGGGGACTACGAGCAGTACTTC
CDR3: CASSPGQGGDYEQYF

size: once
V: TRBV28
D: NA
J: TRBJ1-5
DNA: TGTGCCAGCAGTCGAAACCGGGACATTCCATCCCCCTATCAGCCCCAGCATTTT
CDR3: CASSRNRDIPSPYQPQHF

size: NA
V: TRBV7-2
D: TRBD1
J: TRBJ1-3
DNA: TGTGCCAGCAGCTCACAGGGGGTACCCTCCTCTGGAAACACCATATATTTT
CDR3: CASSSQGVPSSGNTIYF

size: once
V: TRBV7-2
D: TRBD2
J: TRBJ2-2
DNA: TGTGCCAGCAGCTTAGTAATACTAGCGGGGGGGCCCCGGGAGCTGTTTTTT
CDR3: CASSLVILAGGPRELFF

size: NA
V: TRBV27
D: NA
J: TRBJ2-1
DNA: TGTGCCAGCAGTTTATCCGCTCCGGGTTGGTCCTACAATGAGCAGTTCTTC
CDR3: CASSLSAPGWSYNEQFF

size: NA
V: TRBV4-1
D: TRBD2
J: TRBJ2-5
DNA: TGCGCCAGCAGCCCCCGGGGGGTGGGAGAGACCCAGTACTTC
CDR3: CASSPRGVGETQYF

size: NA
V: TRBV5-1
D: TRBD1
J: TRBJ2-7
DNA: TGCGCCAGCAGCTCAGGGACAGGGTCGAACGAGCAGTACTTC
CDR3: CASSSGTGSNEQYF

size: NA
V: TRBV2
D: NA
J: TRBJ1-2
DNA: TGTGCCAGCAGTGAAGCAGACAGTTATTCTAACTATGGCTACACCTTC
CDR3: CASSEADSYSNYGYTF

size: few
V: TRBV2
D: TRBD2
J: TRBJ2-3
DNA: TGTGCCAGCAGTGAAGGGGATAGCGGGGGGTCTATTAGCACAGATACGCAGTATTTT
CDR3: CASSEGDSGGSISTDTQYF

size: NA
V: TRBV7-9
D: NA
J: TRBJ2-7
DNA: TGTGCCAGCAGCTTAGGCGTCGGTTACGAGCAGTACTTC
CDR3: CASSLGVGYEQYF

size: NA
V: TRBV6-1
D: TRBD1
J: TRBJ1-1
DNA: TGTGCCAGCAGGGAGGACAGGGAGCTTGAAGCTTTCTTT
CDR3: CASREDRELEAFF

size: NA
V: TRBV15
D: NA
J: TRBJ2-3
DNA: TGTGCCACCAGCAGCTTGGGGCAGGGCGTTAGCACAGATACGCAGTATTTT
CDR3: CATSSLGQGVSTDTQYF

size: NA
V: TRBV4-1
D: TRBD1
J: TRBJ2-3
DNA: TGCGCCAGCAGCCGGGGGACAGGCGACCCTATGGGCACAGATACGCAGTATTTT
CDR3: CASSRGTGDPMGTDTQYF

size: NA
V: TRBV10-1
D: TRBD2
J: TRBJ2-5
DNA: TGCGCCACCCCTGTACAGACTAGCCGGTACCAAGAGACCCAGTACTTC
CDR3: CATPVQTSRYQETQYF

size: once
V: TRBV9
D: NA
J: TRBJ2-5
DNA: TGTGCCAGCAGCTCAACCACGAAGGGGGGGGGAGTATGCAAGACCCAGTACTTC
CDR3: CASSSTTKGGGVCKTQYF

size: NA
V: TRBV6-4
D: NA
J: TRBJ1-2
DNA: TGTGCCAGCAGTGACTCTGCAGGGGCCAGTGCGAACTATGGCTACACCTTC
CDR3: CASSDSAGASANYGYTF

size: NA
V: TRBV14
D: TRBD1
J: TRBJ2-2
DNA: TGTGCCAGCAGCCAAGAGACTCTGGGACAGGGTGGCGGGGAGCTGTTTTTT
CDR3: CASSQETLGQGGGELFF

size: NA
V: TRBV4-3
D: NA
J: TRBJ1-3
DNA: TGCGCCAGCAGCCGAGAGGGGGGTAGGGAGCCGTTCCCTAATGGAAACACCATATATTTT
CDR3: CASSREGGREPFPNGNTIYF

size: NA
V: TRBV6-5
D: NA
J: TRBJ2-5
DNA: TGTGCCAGCAGCCCATCGGGGAACCAAGAGACCCAGTACTTC
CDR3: CASSPSGNQETQYF

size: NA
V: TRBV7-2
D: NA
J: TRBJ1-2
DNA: TGTGCCAGCAGCTTAACTTACCGGGACAAGTTATATGGCTACACCTTC
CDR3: CASSLTYRDKLYGYTF

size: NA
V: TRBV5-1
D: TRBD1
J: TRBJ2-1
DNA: TGCGCCAGCAGCCCGGGACAGGGAATATCATCCCACCACATCAATGAGCAGTTCTTC
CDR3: CASSPGQGISSHHINEQFF

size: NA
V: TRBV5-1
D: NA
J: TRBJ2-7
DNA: TGCGCCAGCAGCAACACGGACATTGGACAGTACTTC
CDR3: CASSNTDIGQYF

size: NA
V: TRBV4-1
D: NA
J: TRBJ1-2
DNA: TGCGCCAGCAGCCCCCGGGGGGCCTCCTATGGCTACACCTTC
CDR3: CASSPRGASYGYTF

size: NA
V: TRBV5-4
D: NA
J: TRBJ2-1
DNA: TGTGCCAGCAGCTATCTCTCTGAGCAGTTCTTC
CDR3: CASSYLSEQFF

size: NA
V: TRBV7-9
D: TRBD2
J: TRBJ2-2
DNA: TGTGCCAGCAGCTTGGTTAGCGGGGAGACCCCGAACACCGGGGAGCTGTTTTTT
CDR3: CASSLVSGETPNTGELFF

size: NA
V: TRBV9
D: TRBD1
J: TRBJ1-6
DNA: TGTGCCAGCAGCGTAGAGGACAGGGTCCTATCCCCCTATAATTCACCCCTCCACTTT
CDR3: CASSVEDRVLSPYNSPLHF

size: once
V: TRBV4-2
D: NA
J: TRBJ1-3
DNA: TGTGCCAGCAGCCAAGATGGGGGACTTGCAACTGGAAACACCATATATTTT
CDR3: CASSQDGGLATGNTIYF

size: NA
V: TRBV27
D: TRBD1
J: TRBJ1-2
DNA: TGTGCCAGCAGACTGACAGGGGGCAACTATGGCTACACCTTC
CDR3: CASRLTGGNYGYTF

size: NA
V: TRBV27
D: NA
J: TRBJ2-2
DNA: TGTGCCAGCAGACTAACCCTCGAGCACGGGGAGCTGTTTTTT
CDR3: CASRLTLEHGELFF

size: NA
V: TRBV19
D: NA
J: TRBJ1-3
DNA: TGTGCCAGTAGTCGGTCAGGGGAAAACACCATATATTTT
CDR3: CASSRSGENTIYF

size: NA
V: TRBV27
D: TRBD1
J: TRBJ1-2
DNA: TGTGCCAGCAGTATAAAAGCGGGACAGGGCCCCACCAGTGCTTATGGCTACACCTTC
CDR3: CASSIKAGQGPTSAYGYTF

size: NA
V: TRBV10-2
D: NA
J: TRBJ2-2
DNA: TGCGCCAGCTCTGGCCCGAACACCGGGGAGCTGTTTTTT
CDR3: CASSGPNTGELFF

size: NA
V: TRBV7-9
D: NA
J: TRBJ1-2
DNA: TGTGCCAGCAGGGGCAGACAGGCCCCTAACTATGGCTACACCTTC
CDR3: CASRGRQAPNYGYTF

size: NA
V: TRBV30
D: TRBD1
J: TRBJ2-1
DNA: TGTGCCTGGATCCGGGACAGCTACAATGAGCAGTTCTTC
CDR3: CAWIRDSYNEQFF

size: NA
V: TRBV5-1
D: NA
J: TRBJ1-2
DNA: TGCGCCAGCAGCTTGGCCATAACCGCAGGGGAGAATGATGGCTACACCTTC
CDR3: CASSLAITAGENDGYTF

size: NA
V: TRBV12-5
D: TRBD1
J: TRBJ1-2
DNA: TGTGCTAGTGGTTTGGGAGGGGACAGGTGGAGCAGAGGCTACACCTTC
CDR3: CASGLGGDRWSRGYTF

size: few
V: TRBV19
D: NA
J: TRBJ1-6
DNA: TGTGCCAGTAGTCGCGGGATTCCTCCTAATTCCCCCCTCCACTTT
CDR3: CASSRGIPPNSPLHF

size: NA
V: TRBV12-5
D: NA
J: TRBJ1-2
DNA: TGTGCTAGTGGTTTGGAAAACAAGGGACTCTATGGCTACACCTTC
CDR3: CASGLENKGLYGYTF

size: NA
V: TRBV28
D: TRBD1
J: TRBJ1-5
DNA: TGTGCCAGCACTGGGACAGGAATTAGCAATCAGCCCCAGCATTTT
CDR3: CASTGTGISNQPQHF

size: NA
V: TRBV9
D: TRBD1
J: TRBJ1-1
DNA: TGTGCCAGCAGCGGACGGGACAGGGTCACTGAAGCTTTCTTT
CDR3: CASSGRDRVTEAFF

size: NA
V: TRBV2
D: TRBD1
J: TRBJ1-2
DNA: TGTGCCAGACCGGGACAGAGGGACTATGGCTACACCTTC
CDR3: CARPGQRDYGYTF